The sequence of this T cell receptor (beta chain) was determined in a study of OX40 agonist ivuxolimab in advanced cancers. Study conclusions and caveats: The specificity for antigen of the expanded peripheral T cells was not determined. Averaging showed that CD8+ T cells had more expanded clones than CD4+ did. CD4+ and CD8+ blood T cells expanded clonally by week 6 at 0.1 to 3.0 mg/kg.

Here immunoSEQ multiplex PCR was the method, and the copy in TCRdb shows in-frame clones only, minus some. The profile shows about 45,000 clones, approximately 91% of them singletons. The CDR3 extends over 14 amino acids. J was trimmed by 1 base and V by 6 bases; bases with no gene match: 7. Germline V gives CDR1 SGHRS, CDR2 YFSETQ. Comments on this clone: The antigen is unknown.

The source is an adult with an advanced solid tumor such as melanoma, head and neck, liver or kidney cancer. The sample here was CD4+ or CD8+ T cells sorted from blood, taken in a trial of the OX40 agonist ivuxolimab. This sequence joins TRBV5-1 and TRBJ2-7; 7 bases are a match to TRBD2. The CDR3 nucleotides are TGCGCCAGCAACCGAGCGGGAAGTTCCTACGAGCAGTACTTC. Translating gives CASNRAGSSYEQYF.